This TCR beta chain was recovered during a study of identifying expanded T cells in peripheral blood. Notes on the study in general: Over around two and four weeks, about 15 and 18 clones changed, versus approximately 1.2 between replicates. Variance in clone template counts between approximately two-week samples significantly increased with total template count across all healthy donors.

Only in-frame clones appear in the TCRdb table, and some are missing; sequencing was by immunoSEQ multiplex PCR. The table has about 52,000 clones, roughly 82% seen once. For this clone: Its specificity is unknown.

Collection occurred without any documented infections or immune events in donors. This sequence was found in a person aged 18 to 75 in good health. Sequenced: blood.

CDR3 sequence reads: CASSLLVGTGGHYGYTF. The CDR3, as DNA: TGTGCCAGCAGCTTATTGGTGGGGACAGGGGGTCACTATGGCTACACCTTC. The rearrangement links TRBV7-9 to TRBJ1-2; 11 bases are shared with TRBD1. CDR3 length equals 17 residues. The V gene end was trimmed by 2 bases and the J gene end by 3 bases; junction bases not matched to a gene: 8. The V gene's germline CDR1 is SEHNR and CDR2 FQNEAQ (reference sequence).